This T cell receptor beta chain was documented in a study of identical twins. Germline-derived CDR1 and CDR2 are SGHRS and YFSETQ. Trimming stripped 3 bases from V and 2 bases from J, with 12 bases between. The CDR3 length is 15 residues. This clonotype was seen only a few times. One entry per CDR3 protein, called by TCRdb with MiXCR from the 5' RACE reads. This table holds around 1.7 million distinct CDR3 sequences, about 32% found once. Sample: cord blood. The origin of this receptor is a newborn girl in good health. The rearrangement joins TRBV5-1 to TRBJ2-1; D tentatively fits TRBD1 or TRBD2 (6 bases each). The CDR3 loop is CASSSVRGPYNEQFF. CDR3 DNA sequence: TGCGCCAGCAGCTCGGTCCGGGGGCCCTACAATGAGCAGTTCTTC.